The 29 T cell receptor beta chains reported below all come from one sample, sequenced in a study of CD8+CD57+ T cells in acquired aplastic anemia. Template material for TCR beta VDJ and CDR3 profiling consisted of genomic DNA. TCRdb re-derived calls from the reads in MiXCR, one entry per CDR3 protein. The sample lists 250,000 to 300,000 distinct CDR3 sequences; around 60% were seen once. The sample comprised sorted CD4+, CD8+, or CD8+CD57+ T cells (not recorded which) from PBMCs. These receptors originate from a human donor with severe aplastic anemia or a healthy control (not recorded which).

A remark on this clonotype: This may arise from a read error, as a much more abundant clone is one base away. This chain uses TRBV6-4 with TRBJ2-5; D gene ambiguous. From germline, CDR1 is MRHNA and CDR2 SNTAGT. Trimming pared 0 bases from V and 5 bases from J, leaving 13 bases between. This CDR3 contains 15 residues. CDR3 sequence reads: CASSDSPGPQETQYF. As DNA, the CDR3 is TGTGCCAGCAGTGACTCACCCGGGCCGCAGGAGACCCAGTACTTC.

The V gene is TRBV5-6, the J gene TRBJ2-7; possibly TRBD2 for D (6 bases). V was shortened by 4 bases and J by 7 bases, with 18 bases between the two germline ends. Germline V gene data show CDR1 as SGHDT and CDR2 as YYEEEE. The CDR3 contains 14 residues. CDR3 amino acids: CASSPPPGSREQYF. The CDR3 coding sequence is TGTGCCAGCAGCCCCCCCCCCGGGAGTCGGGAGCAGTACTTC.

With regard to this clonotype: The junction and the germline gene differ at one end; a read error may be behind it. This chain uses TRBV15 with TRBJ2-7, with 9 bases fitting TRBD1. CDR3 length: 14 amino acids. Germline loops: CDR1 LNHNV, CDR2 YYDKDF (reference sequence). CDR3 residues: CASSLRQGGYEQYF. In nucleotides, the CDR3 is TGTGCCAGCAGCTTGCGACAGGGGGGCTACGAGCAGTACTTC.

CDR3 protein: CASSYGTEAREQYF. CDR3 bases: TGTGCCAGCAGCTATGGGACAGAGGCGAGGGAGCAGTACTTC. The rearrangement uses TRBV7-9 and TRBJ2-7; 7 bases align to TRBD1. The trim removed 4 bases at V and 7 bases at J, leaving 10 bases unmatched. The CDR3 has 14 residues. In germline, CDR1 is SEHNR, CDR2 FQNEAQ (reference sequence).

The chain links TRBV7-3 to TRBJ2-3; D is ambiguous. The germline CDR1 and CDR2 sequences are SGHTA and FQGTGA. The V and J ends lost 5 bases and 4 bases respectively, with 13 bases between them. The length of the CDR3 is 14 residues. The CDR3 is CASSQDHSADTQYF. The CDR3 DNA follows: TGTGCCAGCAGCCAAGACCACAGCGCAGATACGCAGTATTTT.

Note on this clonotype: A single base separates this from a much larger clone, so it may be a read error. The chain employs TRBV15 and TRBJ2-3, with D perhaps TRBD1 (5 bases). The CDR3 totals 14 residues. Germline V gene sequence: CDR1 LNHNV, CDR2 YYDKDF (reference sequence). The DNA of the CDR3 is TGTGCCAGCAGCTCCCCTGCTCTCACAGGTACGCAGTATTTT. This translates into CASSSPALTGTQYF.

This chain connects TRBV20-1 to TRBJ1-1, with no clear D. From germline, CDR1 is DFQATT and CDR2 SNEGSKA (reference sequence). V dropped 1 base and J dropped 1 base, with 7 bases sitting between them. This CDR3 spans 13 amino acids. The CDR3 DNA reads TGCAGTGCTAGAGTACACCAGAACACTGAAGCTTTCTTT. Its protein is CSARVHQNTEAFF.

The chain is built from TRBV20-1 and TRBJ1-2; the D is unclear. The CDR3 runs 10 residues. V dropped 3 bases and J dropped 8 bases, with 7 bases sitting between them. Germline CDR1 is DFQATT and CDR2 is SNEGSKA (reference sequence). The CDR3 here is CSARERGYTF. The CDR3 DNA sequence: TGCAGTGCTAGGGAAAGAGGCTACACCTTC.

V is TRBV12-3 or TRBV12-4 and J is TRBJ1-2; a weak D match, TRBD1 (6 bases). Trimming pared 5 bases from V and 8 bases from J, leaving 21 bases between. This CDR3 comprises 15 residues. CDR3 coding DNA: TGTGCCAGCAGTGCGGGTGGGGGCCTTGGCTTCGGCTACACCTTC. Residues: CASSAGGGLGFGYTF.

This chain connects TRBV7-9 to TRBJ2-6; 8 bases agree with TRBD1. This CDR3 is 17 amino acids long. CDR1 is SEHNR, CDR2 FQNEAQ, per germline (reference sequence). J lost 0 bases, V lost 4 bases, and 5 bases had no gene match. The CDR3 bases are TGTGCCAGCAGCTCCCGGACAGGGAACTCTGGGGCCAACGTCCTGACTTTC. Translation gives CASSSRTGNSGANVLTF.

This clonotype was picked up a small number of times. The chain combines TRBV19 with TRBJ2-1, with 8 bases aligning to TRBD2. The CDR3 contains 13 residues. V trimming: 8 bases; J trimming: 4 bases; junction bases outside the gene matches: 4. CDR1 and CDR2 (germline): LNHDA, SQIVND (reference sequence). The CDR3 region is CASLAGGYNEQFF. DNA for the CDR3: TGTGCCAGTCTCGCGGGAGGTTACAATGAGCAGTTCTTC.

Points on this clonotype: One end of the junction varies from germline; a read error may be responsible. The J gene is TRBJ1-3, the V gene TRBV5-1; 7 bases match TRBD1. The CDR3 has 16 residues. Germline loops: CDR1 SGHRS, CDR2 YFSETQ. This CDR3 reads CASSVTETGIGNTIYF. CDR3 bases: TGCGCCAGCAGCGTAACCGAGACAGGGATTGGAAACACCATATATTTC. Full variable domain (missing parts from reference TRBV5-1 and TRBJ1-3): KAGVTQTPRYLIKTRGQQVTLSCSPISGHRSVSWYQQTPGQGLQFLFEYFSETQRNKGNFPGRFSGRQFSNSRSEMNVSTLELGDSALYLCASSVTETGIGNTIYFGEGSWLTVV.

In this sample, this clonotype turned up a few times. The V gene is TRBV6-2 or TRBV6-3, the J gene TRBJ1-5; no clear D gene. Germline CDR1 MNHEY, CDR2 SVGEGT. The V gene lost 8 bases and the J gene lost 4 bases, with 21 bases spanning the gap. There are 16 residues in the CDR3. CDR3 in amino acids: CASAPQAGLSNQPQHF. DNA for the CDR3: TGTGCCAGCGCCCCCCAGGCAGGCCTTTCAAATCAGCCCCAGCATTTT.

The chain recombines TRBV10-3 with TRBJ2-2, with 7 bases fitting TRBD1. The germline V gene has CDR1 ENHRY and CDR2 SYGVKD. This CDR3 comprises 13 residues. J was trimmed by 0 bases and V by 11 bases; bases with no gene match: 3. This chain's CDR3 is CASQGANTGELFF. CDR3 sequence (DNA): TGTGCCTCGCAGGGGGCGAACACCGGGGAGCTGTTTTTT.

The chain has TRBV9 and TRBJ2-1; 14 nucleotides align to TRBD2. V lost 4 bases, J lost 7 bases, and 10 bases stayed unmatched. CDR3 length: 17 amino acids. Per germline, CDR1 SGDLS and CDR2 YYNGEE. Here the CDR3 DNA reads TGTGCCAGCAGCTTCCCCGCCGGACTAGCGGGAGGTAATGAGCAGTTCTTC. It is translated as CASSFPAGLAGGNEQFF.

A word on this clonotype: One end of the junction fails to match germline, which may point to a read error. This chain links TRBV20-1 with TRBJ2-7; the match to TRBD1 covers 9 bases. CDR1 is DFQATT, CDR2 SNEGSKA, per germline (reference sequence). The CDR3 covers 15 residues. CDR3: CGARDFRTGDLERYF. The CDR3 DNA is TGCGGTGCTAGAGATTTCCGGACAGGGGATCTCGAGCGGTACTTC.

This sequence joins TRBV5-1 and TRBJ1-2, with 7 nucleotides matching TRBD1. Germline CDR1 and CDR2: SGHRS and YFSETQ. After removal of 1 base from V and 4 bases from J, the junction contained 7 bases not matched to a gene. The CDR3 sequence is 15 residues long. CDR3 DNA sequence: TGCGCCAGCAGCTTGATCGACAGGGAGGTCTATGGCTACACCTTC. It encodes CASSLIDREVYGYTF.

This clonotype appeared many times. In nucleotides, the CDR3 is TGTGCCACCAGTGACGGCGCGAACACCGGGGAGCTGTTTTTT. It translates to CATSDGANTGELFF. The chain has TRBV24-1 and TRBJ2-2; D unclear. Trimming cost V 4 bases and J 0 bases, with 5 bases left between them. The CDR3 consists of 14 residues. Per the germline V gene, CDR1 is KGHDR and CDR2 is SFDVKD.

The V gene is TRBV20-1, the J gene TRBJ1-2; a weak D match, TRBD1 (5 bases). The CDR3 length is 13 residues. The V end lost 3 bases, the J end lost 3 bases, and 11 bases lay between the germline ends. Germline V lookup: CDR1 DFQATT, CDR2 SNEGSKA (reference sequence). CDR3 DNA: TGCAGTGCTAGCCAGGGACGGGACTATGGCTACACCTTC. Amino acids: CSASQGRDYGYTF.

This clonotype has ten or more counts. The rearrangement uses TRBV24-1 and TRBJ1-1, with TRBD1 identical over 8 bases. This CDR3 comprises 14 residues. CDR1 KGHDR and CDR2 SFDVKD come from the germline V gene. With V trimmed by 7 bases and J by 4 bases, 7 bases remained unmatched. In nucleotides, the CDR3 is TGTGCCACCAGAGGACAGGGCGGTGTCACTGAAGCTTTCTTT. This gives the protein CATRGQGGVTEAFF.

This clonotype came up many times. The V gene is TRBV9, the J gene TRBJ2-2, with 8 bases fitting TRBD2. Germline V gene lookup returns CDR1 SGDLS and CDR2 YYNGEE. The J segment lost 5 bases and the V segment lost 3 bases, leaving 9 bases of the junction unmatched. The CDR3 sequence is 16 residues long. In DNA form, the CDR3 reads TGTGCCAGCAGCGCGGGACGGGGGGGGCTAACCGGGGAGCTGTTTTTT. It translates to CASSAGRGGLTGELFF.

The rearrangement links TRBV6-1 to TRBJ2-3; 7 nucleotides align to TRBD2. CDR1 and CDR2 from the germline V gene are MNHNS and SASEGT. The CDR3 runs 15 residues. The V gene end was trimmed by 1 base and the J gene end by 5 bases; junction bases not matched to a gene: 6. The CDR3 here is CASSEGVGGIDTQYF. For the CDR3, the DNA is TGTGCCAGCAGTGAAGGAGTGGGGGGGATAGATACGCAGTATTTT.

This clonotype has ten or more counts. This sequence joins TRBV5-4 and TRBJ1-4, with 11 bases lining up with TRBD1. This CDR3 has 14 residues. Germline lookup yields CDR1 SGHNT and CDR2 YYREEE (reference sequence). With 4 bases clipped from V and 7 bases from J, the junction kept 3 bases outside the gene matches. CDR3 in amino acids: CASSADRGPEKLFF. The CDR3 DNA follows: TGTGCCAGCAGCGCGGACAGGGGGCCTGAAAAACTGTTTTTT.

The rearrangement links TRBV24-1 to TRBJ2-7, with D unclear. Between the trimmed V and J ends, which lost 11 bases and 0 bases, there was a span of 16 bases. CDR3 length equals 14 residues. The germline CDR1 and CDR2 sequences are KGHDR and SFDVKD. CDR3 in DNA: TGTGCCATCAGCCCAGGTCCGCGCTCCTACGAGCAGTACTTC. Translated, it gives CAISPGPRSYEQYF.

The J gene is TRBJ2-1, the V gene TRBV5-1; weak D call: TRBD1 (6 bases). Germline values: CDR1 SGHRS, CDR2 YFSETQ. The germline V and J ends were trimmed by 4 bases and 5 bases, with 16 bases remaining between them. The CDR3 has 15 residues. The CDR3 reads CASSLGDTLNNEQFF. The CDR3 DNA is TGCGCCAGCAGCCTCGGGGACACCTTAAACAATGAGCAGTTCTTC.

The chain couples TRBV9 to TRBJ1-3, with 9 bases fitting TRBD1. The CDR3 sequence is 18 residues long. After removal of 1 base from V and 11 bases from J, the junction contained 19 bases not matched to a gene. The germline CDR1 and CDR2 sequences are SGDLS and YYNGEE. CDR3 amino acids: CASSVSPGTGSSGNAIYF. The CDR3 DNA is TGTGCCAGCAGCGTAAGCCCAGGGACAGGGAGCTCTGGAAATGCCATATATTTT.

In its sample, this clonotype was seen many times. Here the CDR3 DNA reads TGTGCCAGCAGCGGGGGACAGGGGGCCACTAGCAATCAGCCCCAGCATTTT. Translation gives CASSGGQGATSNQPQHF. The genes are TRBV9 and TRBJ1-5; 12 bases agree with TRBD1. The germline V gene has CDR1 SGDLS and CDR2 YYNGEE. Trimming took 3 bases from V and 0 from J; bases not matched to a gene: 4. This CDR3 comprises 17 residues.

This clonotype was detected a few times. The chain recombines TRBV13 with TRBJ2-7; tentatively, D is TRBD1 (6 bases). This CDR3 is built from 14 residues. V dropped 2 bases and J dropped 4 bases, with 12 bases sitting between them. Germline V gene lookup returns CDR1 PRHDT and CDR2 FYEKMQ (reference sequence). The chain's CDR3 is CASSLSGASYEQYF. CDR3 sequence (DNA): TGTGCCAGCAGCTTATCAGGGGCAAGTTACGAGCAGTACTTC.

Concerning this clonotype: The CDR3 does not end in the conserved phenylalanine or tryptophan, so this is likely a read error. The rearrangement links TRBV10-3 to TRBJ2-6; D unresolved. The CDR3 sequence is 13 residues long. V gave up 8 bases and J gave up 1 base, with 6 bases separating them. The germline V gene encodes CDR1 ENHRY and CDR2 SYGVKD. The CDR3 DNA reads TGTGCCATCGGGGTATCTGGGGCCAACGTCCTGACTCTC. This translates into CAIGVSGANVLTL.